This T cell receptor beta chain was obtained from a study of cytomegalovirus exposure and HLA in healthy donors. The study's findings and limits: Investigators reported around 150 TCR beta chains as tied to cytomegalovirus. Solely CMV serostatus was available to characterize immune exposure. Sequencing artifact likely explains a cluster of highly shared sequence variants. Many donors carried some public TCRs, although rarity characterized most TCR sequences.

The PCR used 60 Vbeta and 13 Jbeta primers. The protocol was immunoSEQ multiplex PCR, while the TCRdb copy is restricted to in-frame clones and leaves out a portion. The table shows tens of thousands of clones, with roughly two thirds occurring only once. About this clone: The antigen is not known.

The CDR3 sequence is 15 residues long. J lost 0 bases, V lost 6 bases, and 7 bases had no gene match. Germline CDR1 and CDR2: KGHSH and LQKENI. This sequence originates from a woman in her forties or fifties in good health and CMV-seronegative. The sequencing input was PBMCs. This chain links TRBV18 with TRBJ2-7; 8 nucleotides match TRBD1. DNA of the CDR3: TGTGCCAGCTCTCAGGGGGCACCGTTCTCCTACGAGCAGTACTTC. Translation: CASSQGAPFSYEQYF.